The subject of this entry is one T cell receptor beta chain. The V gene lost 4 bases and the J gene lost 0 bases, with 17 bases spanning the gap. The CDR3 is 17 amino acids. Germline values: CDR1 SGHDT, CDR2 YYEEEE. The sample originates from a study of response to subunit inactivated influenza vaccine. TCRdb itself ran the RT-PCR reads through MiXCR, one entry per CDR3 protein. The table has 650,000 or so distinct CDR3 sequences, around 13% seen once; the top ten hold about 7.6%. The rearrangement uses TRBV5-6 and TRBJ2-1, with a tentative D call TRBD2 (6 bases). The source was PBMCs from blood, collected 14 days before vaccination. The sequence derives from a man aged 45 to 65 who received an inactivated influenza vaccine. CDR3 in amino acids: CASSRVRSGYSYNEQFF. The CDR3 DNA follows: TGTGCCAGCAGCCGGGTTAGAAGCGGGTACTCCTACAATGAGCAGTTCTTC.